The 15 T cell receptor beta chains below all came from one sample that was sequenced in a study of T cell clonotyping in hematopoietic cell transplantation. Assay: immunoSEQ multiplex PCR; the TCRdb copy retains only in-frame clones and omits some. There are 9,500 to 12,000 clones in the sample; 75% to 90% occur only once, and 15% lies in the top ten. The source material was PBMCs, sampled 100 days after allogeneic stem cell transplant. The receptor source for this set is a female patient in her 60s who had an allogeneic stem cell transplant from an unrelated donor, so the T cells may come from the graft donor. Some clones in this sample may be carry-over from other donors' samples.

The chain is built from TRBV5-4 and TRBJ1-3; no definite D call. V was trimmed by 6 bases and J by 9 bases, leaving 16 bases between them. There are 13 residues in the CDR3. Germline V gene sequence: CDR1 SGHNT, CDR2 YYREEE (reference sequence). The CDR3 is CASKPWGDGTIYF. Here the CDR3 DNA reads TGTGCCAGCAAGCCTTGGGGAGACGGCACCATATATTTT.

V and J are TRBV7-8 and TRBJ2-1; D possibly corresponds to TRBD2 (6 bases). Germline V gives CDR1 SGHVS, CDR2 FQNEAQ. CDR3 length equals 16 residues. Trimming pared 0 bases from V and 5 bases from J, leaving 14 bases between. The DNA for the CDR3 is TGTGCCAGCAGCTTAGCGCGCACTAGCCAAAACAATGAGCAGTTCTTC. Translation gives CASSLARTSQNNEQFF. Combining the CDR3 with reference TRBV7-8 and TRBJ2-1 gives the whole variable domain GAGVSQSPRYKVAKRGQDVALRCDPISGHVSLFWYQQALGQGPEFLTYFQNEAQLDKSGLPSDRFFAERPEGSVSTLKIQRTQQEDSAVYLCASSLARTSQNNEQFFGPGTRLTVL.

The chain recombines TRBV5-6 with TRBJ2-1; D is possibly TRBD2 (5 bases). Germline-derived CDR1 and CDR2 are SGHDT and YYEEEE. The CDR3 consists of 14 residues. V was shortened by 1 base and J by 4 bases, with 9 bases between the two germline ends. Here the CDR3 DNA reads TGTGCCAGCAGCTTGAGGACTGAATACAATGAGCAGTTCTTC. Protein sequence: CASSLRTEYNEQFF.

The chain is built from TRBV4-3 and TRBJ1-2, with D perhaps TRBD1 (5 bases). Germline V CDR1 and CDR2: LGHNA, YSLEER. CDR3 length: 15 amino acids. Trimming cost V 0 bases and J 4 bases, with 12 bases left between them. This CDR3 reads CASSQDLGPFYGYTF. The CDR3, as DNA: TGCGCCAGCAGCCAAGATCTGGGGCCCTTCTATGGCTACACCTTC.

DNA of the CDR3: TGTGCCAGCAGCTTAGAGGGACAGGTCTACGAGCAGTACTTC. This codes for CASSLEGQVYEQYF. This chain links TRBV11-2 with TRBJ2-7, with 8 positions matching TRBD1. The CDR3 runs 14 residues. Germline V gene lookup returns CDR1 SGHAT and CDR2 FQNNGV. Unmatched junction bases numbered 1, after V lost 0 bases and J lost 3 bases.

V usage is TRBV9 and J usage is TRBJ2-2; D not resolved. Germline CDR1 is SGDLS and CDR2 is YYNGEE. The CDR3 contains 12 residues. Trimming cost V 0 bases and J 7 bases, with 4 bases left between them. This CDR3 reads CASSVEVGELFF. The DNA for the CDR3 is TGTGCCAGCAGCGTAGAGGTCGGGGAGCTGTTTTTT.

The chain couples TRBV4-2 to TRBJ2-1; TRBD2 agrees at 8 bases. The ends lost 7 bases at V and 4 bases at J; junction bases unmatched: 12. The CDR3 contains 16 residues. Germline V CDR1 and CDR2: LGHNA, YNFKEQ. The CDR3: CASTSGESGSYNEQFF. In nucleotides, the CDR3 is TGTGCCAGCACATCAGGGGAAAGCGGGAGTTACAATGAGCAGTTCTTC.

This clone is a singleton in its sample. This rearrangement joins TRBV9 to TRBJ1-3, with D possibly matching TRBD1 (5 bases). The germline V gene has CDR1 SGDLS and CDR2 YYNGEE. This CDR3 has 14 amino acids. Between the trimmed V and J ends, which lost 4 bases and 0 bases, there was a span of 8 bases. Written as DNA, the CDR3 is TGTGCCAGCAGCACAGGCGACTCTGGAAACACCATATATTTT. The encoded protein is CASSTGDSGNTIYF. Full variable domain (missing parts from reference TRBV9 and TRBJ1-3): DSGVTQTPKHLITATGQRVTLRCSPRSGDLSVYWYQQSLDQGLQFLIQYYNGEERAKGNILERFSAQQFPDLHSELNLSSLELGDSALYFCASSTGDSGNTIYFGEGSWLTVV.

This clone came up once. The V call is TRBV6-5, the J call TRBJ2-7; D possibly uses TRBD1 or TRBD2 (6 bases each). V was cut by 0 bases and J by 11 bases, with 14 bases left in between. Germline V gene sequence: CDR1 MNHEY, CDR2 SVGAGI. This CDR3 has 13 residues. CDR3 residues: CASSYSRGAGEYF. CDR3 nucleotides: TGTGCCAGCAGTTACTCGAGGGGGGCAGGAGAGTACTTC.

The chain employs TRBV28 and TRBJ2-7, with 8 bases that match TRBD1. Germline V lookup: CDR1 MDHEN, CDR2 SYDVKM. The CDR3 has 14 amino acids. V shed 8 bases, J shed 2 bases, and the junction held 8 bases outside the gene matches. The CDR3 protein is CASSTGQDPYEQYF. The DNA for the CDR3 is TGTGCCAGCTCTACGGGACAGGACCCCTACGAGCAGTACTTC.

The chain carries TRBV10-3 and TRBJ2-3; D might be TRBD2 (6 bases). Trimming removed 3 bases at V and 5 bases at J, with 12 bases between. Germline assignment: CDR1 ENHRY and CDR2 SYGVKD. There are 14 residues in the CDR3. DNA of the CDR3: TGTGCCATCAGTGAAGTCTCCGGGGGAGATACGCAGTATTTT. It translates to CAISEVSGGDTQYF.

The chain couples TRBV10-3 to TRBJ2-7, with 8 bases lining up with TRBD2. CDR3 length: 16 amino acids. V shed 2 bases and J 4 bases; nucleotides not matched to a gene: 10. CDR1 and CDR2 from the germline V gene are ENHRY and SYGVKD. CDR3 nucleotide sequence: TGTGCCATCAGTGAGACAAGGGGCGGGGGGCGGTACGAGCAGTACTTC. Amino acids: CAISETRGGGRYEQYF.

The chain couples TRBV7-9 to TRBJ2-7, with D perhaps TRBD1 (6 bases). The CDR3 covers 13 residues. CDR1 is SEHNR and CDR2 is FQNEAQ in the germline V gene (reference sequence). Trimming took 5 bases from V and 4 from J, leaving 12 bases between them. CDR3 DNA: TGTGCCAGCAGCCTACAGGGTGGGTACGAGCAGTACTTC. Its protein product is CASSLQGGYEQYF.

V usage is TRBV30 and J usage is TRBJ2-2; 8 positions agree with TRBD2. The J segment lost 4 bases and the V segment lost 3 bases, leaving 7 bases of the junction unmatched. CDR1 GTSNPN and CDR2 SVGIG come from the germline V gene (reference sequence). The CDR3 is made up of 15 amino acids. The CDR3 spells CAWRRREGPTGELFF. Written as DNA, the CDR3 is TGTGCCTGGAGGAGACGGGAGGGCCCCACCGGGGAGCTGTTTTTT.

The table lists this clone with a few counts. The chain uses TRBV7-3 and TRBJ2-7, with D unclear. The V gene lost 0 bases and the J gene lost 5 bases, with 5 bases spanning the gap. The CDR3 is 12 residues long. From germline, CDR1 is SGHTA and CDR2 FQGTGA. In nucleotides, the CDR3 is TGTGCCAGCAGCTTAACAGGGCACGAGCAGTACTTC. This translates into CASSLTGHEQYF.